This T cell receptor beta chain was documented in a study of T cells after posttransplantation cyclophosphamide. Study-level findings and limits: Blood and skin or GI T cell repertoires showed limited TRB overlap.

With respect to this clone: Its specificity is unknown.

Sequenced by immunoSEQ multiplex PCR; TCRdb stores in-frame clones only, minus some. Of about 7,300 clones in the sample, around 92% were seen once. The CDR3 extends over 19 amino acids. The V gene's germline CDR1 is MNHNS and CDR2 SASEGT. V trimming: 4 bases; J trimming: 5 bases; junction bases outside the gene matches: 12. This chain joins TRBV6-1 and TRBJ2-2; 14 nucleotides match TRBD2. This TCR derives from a woman in her forties or fifties in good health and a related stem cell transplant donor. Source material: CD4+ T cells sorted from blood. DNA for the CDR3: TGTGCCAGCAGTGGTCTGACTAGCGGGGGGGCGATTGGGACCGGGGAGCTGTTTTTT. This translates into CASSGLTSGGAIGTGELFF.